This T cell receptor (beta chain) derives from a study of blood T cell repertoires in COVID-19. Overall study: PBMCs, B-cell-depleted T cells, or T cells were the source of the cDNA or gDNA that made up the material.

The study drew participants aged about 18 to 95 years from some 25 US areas. TCRdb's table, derived via immunoSEQ multiplex PCR, lists solely in-frame clones and lacks some. The table has approximately 290,000 clones, around nine tenths seen once. The sequenced sample consisted of PBMCs or T cells enriched from blood (not recorded which). This sequence originates from a woman in her 30s who had recovered from COVID-19.

The CDR3 region is CASSRQVSYEQYF. The CDR3 nucleotides are TGTGCCAGCAGCAGACAGGTATCCTACGAGCAGTACTTC. The chain links TRBV7-2 to TRBJ2-7, with D possibly being TRBD1 (6 bases). V was cut by 5 bases and J by 1 base, with 9 bases left in between. From germline, CDR1 is SGHTA and CDR2 FQGNSA. The CDR3 covers 13 residues.